These 15 T cell receptor beta chains originate from one sample sequenced in a study of identical twins. Each CDR3 protein gets one entry after TCRdb re-called the 5' RACE reads with MiXCR. The sample includes 400,000 to 600,000 distinct CDR3 sequences, about 20% of them seen just once. The sample also formed part of further work on yellow fever vaccine responses in identical twins.

What was sequenced was CD4+ T cells sorted from blood. The receptors here all came from a woman aged 18-29 years in good health.

This clonotype showed up just a few times. The chain combines TRBV6-5 with TRBJ1-3; a possible D gene is TRBD1 (6 bases). The CDR3 consists of 16 residues. With 0 bases removed from V and 2 bases from J, the gap between germline ends came to 11 bases. Germline V gives CDR1 MNHEY, CDR2 SVGAGI. Here the CDR3 reads CASSYSSQGTGNTIYF. The CDR3, as DNA: TGTGCCAGCAGTTACTCGAGTCAGGGGACTGGAAACACCATATATTTT.

There are a few counts of this clonotype. The chain employs TRBV20-1 and TRBJ2-5, with D uncertain. The CDR3 has 14 amino acids. V lost 5 bases to trimming and J lost 2 bases, with 15 bases between them. Looked up from germline, CDR1 is DFQATT and CDR2 is SNEGSKA (reference sequence). CDR3 sequence reads: CSAQPSSQQETQYF. In DNA form, the CDR3 reads TGCAGTGCTCAGCCCAGCTCACAGCAAGAGACCCAGTACTTC.

The table lists this clonotype with a few counts. Here the CDR3 DNA reads TGTGCCAGCAGTTTAGAGGCGGGAGGGTTAAATGAGCAGTTCTTC. It specifies CASSLEAGGLNEQFF. The chain employs TRBV12-3 or TRBV12-4 and TRBJ2-1; 9 positions match TRBD2. V was clipped by 1 base and J by 7 bases; unmatched bases: 5. This CDR3 spans 15 amino acids.

The CDR3, as DNA: TGTGCCAGCAGCTTAGCGGGGGTAGCGGGGTACTCTAGGGATGAGCAGTTCTTC. Translated, it gives CASSLAGVAGYSRDEQFF. V is TRBV7-2 and J is TRBJ2-1, with 8 bases matching TRBD2. V lost 0 bases and J lost 8; bases outside the gene matches: 15. CDR3 length: 18 residues. Germline CDR1 SGHTA, CDR2 FQGNSA.

This clonotype came up a few times. This chain links TRBV5-1 with TRBJ2-1; the D is unclear. Germline assignment: CDR1 SGHRS and CDR2 YFSETQ. This CDR3 has 15 amino acids. Trimming cost V 4 bases and J 0 bases, with 11 bases left between them. CDR3 amino acids: CASSPDASSYNEQFF. The CDR3 DNA reads TGCGCCAGCAGCCCGGACGCCAGCTCCTACAATGAGCAGTTCTTC.

The chain combines TRBV19 with TRBJ2-5; 8 bases fit TRBD1. This CDR3 contains 14 residues. Germline V CDR1 and CDR2: LNHDA, SQIVND (reference sequence). Trimming at V came to 11 bases and at J to 5 bases, leaving 13 bases not matched to a gene. CDR3 nucleotides: TGTGCCGATGGGGACAGGTACCCCCGGGAGACCCAGTACTTC. Translation gives CADGDRYPRETQYF.

This chain connects TRBV4-1 to TRBJ1-2; D is undetermined. CDR1 and CDR2 (germline): MGHRA, YSYEKL. The length of the CDR3 is 15 residues. V lost 0 bases and J lost 4, with 12 bases in between. The CDR3 reads CASSQEGSGGYGYTF. The DNA of the CDR3 is TGCGCCAGCAGCCAAGAAGGGTCGGGAGGCTATGGCTACACCTTC.

This clonotype has more than one count but fewer than ten. This chain joins TRBV4-1 and TRBJ2-4; D possibly corresponds to TRBD2 (6 bases). The V end was cut by 4 bases, the J end by 0 bases, with 10 bases between. Per the germline V gene, CDR1 is MGHRA and CDR2 is YSYEKL. CDR3 length equals 15 residues. The CDR3 loop reads CASSPLLAAKNIQYF. The CDR3 nucleotides read TGCGCCAGCAGCCCCCTACTAGCAGCCAAAAACATTCAGTACTTC.

The chain carries TRBV24-1 and TRBJ2-2; no clear D. The CDR3 spans 11 residues. Trimming took 9 bases from V and 3 from J, leaving 4 bases between them. Germline assignment: CDR1 KGHDR and CDR2 SFDVKD. The DNA for the CDR3 is TGTGCCACCGAGGACACCGGGGAGCTGTTTTTT. Encoded protein: CATEDTGELFF.

This clonotype has a handful of counts. This chain joins TRBV9 and TRBJ1-1; weak D call: TRBD1 (5 bases). The CDR3 runs 13 residues. Germline V gene data show CDR1 as SGDLS and CDR2 as YYNGEE. Trimming took 0 bases from V and 9 from J, leaving 12 bases between them. The CDR3 protein is CASSVVASDKAFF. CDR3 nucleotide sequence: TGTGCCAGCAGCGTAGTTGCATCGGACAAAGCTTTCTTT.

This clonotype has just a few counts. The rearrangement links TRBV12-3 or TRBV12-4 to TRBJ2-1, with 9 bases fitting TRBD2. The CDR3 totals 17 residues. Trimming cost V 3 bases and J 5 bases; bases outside gene matches: 11. The chain's CDR3 is CASSLRGRAKVNNEQFF. CDR3 in DNA: TGTGCCAGCAGTTTGCGCGGGAGGGCCAAGGTTAACAATGAGCAGTTCTTC.

The J gene is TRBJ2-5, the V gene TRBV4-1; 7 nucleotides line up with TRBD1. This CDR3 is 16 amino acids long. V lost 7 bases, J lost 5 bases, and 16 bases stayed unmatched. CDR1 is MGHRA, CDR2 YSYEKL, per germline. CDR3 loop: CASMPLQRGPVETQYF. CDR3 in DNA: TGCGCCAGCATGCCCCTCCAGAGGGGGCCCGTTGAGACCCAGTACTTC.

The V and J genes are TRBV24-1 and TRBJ2-1; the match to TRBD2 covers 7 bases. The CDR3 totals 15 residues. Germline CDR1 is KGHDR and CDR2 is SFDVKD. Germline trimming cut 2 bases from V and 7 bases from J; bases unmatched to any gene: 7. CDR3 in amino acids: CATSDSVGRRNEQFF. The DNA of the CDR3 is TGTGCCACCAGTGATTCGGTCGGGAGGAGGAATGAGCAGTTCTTC.

This clonotype was observed a few times. The chain joins TRBV6-2 or TRBV6-3 to TRBJ1-1; D is undetermined. Germline V gene data show CDR1 as MNHEY and CDR2 as SVGEGT. The V end lost 0 bases, the J end lost 4 bases, and 6 bases lay between the germline ends. This CDR3 spans 13 amino acids. CDR3 region: CASSYSLATEAFF. CDR3 bases: TGTGCCAGCAGTTACTCTTTGGCCACTGAAGCTTTCTTT.

In DNA form, the CDR3 reads TGCAGTGCTACGGATGGGACACTCTCCTACAATGAGCAGTTCTTC. Translating it yields CSATDGTLSYNEQFF. This rearrangement joins TRBV20-1 to TRBJ2-1, with a possible D match to TRBD1 (6 bases). The germline V and J ends were trimmed by 4 bases and 0 bases, with 13 bases remaining between them. CDR1 DFQATT and CDR2 SNEGSKA come from the germline V gene (reference sequence). This CDR3 comprises 15 residues.